This TCR beta chain was profiled in a study of spatial heterogeneity in lung cancer. The V segment lost 0 bases and the J segment 7 bases; nucleotides outside the gene matches: 8. CDR1 is MNHEY, CDR2 SVGAGI, per germline. This CDR3 region has 15 residues. TCRdb re-analysed the 5' RACE reads in MiXCR, keeping a single row per CDR3 protein. The sample consists of 24,000 or so distinct CDR3 sequences, over 6% of them appearing once. As to time point: sample taken at primary tumor resection. Donors were over 70 untreated early-stage non-small cell lung cancer patients. This clonotype came up many times. The receptor was isolated from a male donor with early-stage non-small cell lung cancer. The chain uses TRBV6-5 and TRBJ2-7; the match to TRBD1 covers 8 bases. Sequenced here: PBMCs, sampled at surgery. The CDR3 DNA reads as TGTGCCAGCAGTTACTCGACCAGGGGGCGTCAAGAGCAGTACTTC. This sequence encodes CASSYSTRGRQEQYF.